This TCR beta chain was profiled in a study of cytomegalovirus exposure and HLA in healthy donors. Points on this clone: Its antigen is not identified.

Regarding the study as a whole: In a later analysis, parvovirus B19, influenza, CMV and Epstein-Barr virus appeared linked to several top co-occurrence clusters.

PCR employed 60 Vbeta and 13 Jbeta primers. Authors' analysis steps: Later analysis identified approximately 88 million unique TCR beta chains, 9 million to 12 million shared. Clones were sequenced by immunoSEQ multiplex PCR, and TCRdb holds only the in-frame ones, with some missing. The V and J calls and clone size come from that table; D and trimming were worked out from the DNA. In the table there are roughly 190,000 clones, 80% to 85% of which are singletons. Trimming cost V 6 bases and J 10 bases, with 15 bases left between them. This CDR3 contains 11 residues. Germline assignment: CDR1 DFQATT and CDR2 SNEGSKA (reference sequence).

The sample consisted of PBMCs. The genes are TRBV20-1 and TRBJ2-5; D might be TRBD2 (5 bases). The TCR sequence derives from a young woman in good health and CMV-seronegative. In DNA form, the CDR3 reads TGCAGTGCCACCAGGTCGGGGAACCAGTACTTC. Protein: CSATRSGNQYF.